The 21 T cell receptor beta chains reported below all come from one sample, sequenced in a study of blood T cell repertoires in COVID-19. Sequenced by immunoSEQ multiplex PCR; TCRdb stores in-frame clones only, minus some. Of about 88,000 clones in the sample, around 87% are singletons; the top ten hold around 16%. Input material: peripheral blood. These receptors were obtained from a male donor with acute or convalescent COVID-19.

This CDR3 is CASSRDLLSSYEQYF. In DNA, the CDR3 is TGTGCCAGCAGCCGAGACTTACTAAGCTCCTACGAGCAGTACTTC. The gene calls are TRBV7-7 and TRBJ2-7; D unclear. This CDR3 is built from 15 residues. CDR1 and CDR2 from the germline V gene are SSHAT and FNYEAQ (reference sequence). V lost 5 bases and J 0 bases, leaving 14 bases between the germline ends.

This clone has only one observation. The chain is built from TRBV7-2 and TRBJ2-3; TRBD2 matches 13 bases. CDR1 and CDR2 from the germline V gene are SGHTA and FQGNSA. The CDR3 contains 18 residues. The J segment lost 0 bases and the V segment lost 4 bases, leaving 7 bases of the junction unmatched. For the CDR3, the DNA is TGTGCCAGCAGCTACCGACTAGCGGGGGGAACTAGCACAGATACGCAGTATTTT. The encoded protein is CASSYRLAGGTSTDTQYF.

This clone was recorded a few times. In DNA, the CDR3 is TGTGCCAGTAGTATAGCGAGGGTGTCTCTGCACGAGCAGTACTTC. It codes for CASSIARVSLHEQYF. The chain recombines TRBV19 with TRBJ2-7; maybe TRBD2 (5 bases). Germline-derived CDR1 and CDR2 are LNHDA and SQIVND (reference sequence). With 1 base removed from V and 5 bases from J, the gap between germline ends came to 15 bases. The CDR3 covers 15 residues.

This rearrangement joins TRBV2 to TRBJ1-2; TRBD1 agrees at 7 bases. CDR3 length equals 16 residues. The ends lost 6 bases at V and 5 bases at J; junction bases unmatched: 15. Per the germline V gene, CDR1 is SNHLY and CDR2 is FYNNEI. The DNA for the CDR3 is TGTGCCAGCAGCCTCACCGGACAGGCCTCGGGTTATGGCTACACCTTC. Its protein product is CASSLTGQASGYGYTF.

The V call is TRBV15, the J call TRBJ1-5; no definite D call. From germline, CDR1 is LNHNV and CDR2 YYDKDF (reference sequence). The CDR3 consists of 15 residues. Trimming pared 0 bases from V and 0 bases from J, leaving 6 bases between. The CDR3 reads CATSRDRGSNQPQHF. In nucleotides, the CDR3 is TGTGCCACCAGCAGAGATCGGGGTAGCAATCAGCCCCAGCATTTT.

The chain has TRBV6-5 and TRBJ1-5; 9 positions agree with TRBD1. Trimming at V came to 6 bases and at J to 1 base, leaving 4 bases not matched to a gene. Germline V gene data show CDR1 as MNHEY and CDR2 as SVGAGI. The CDR3 totals 15 residues. CDR3 in amino acids: CASRRQGGSNQPQHF. CDR3 DNA: TGTGCCAGCAGGCGACAGGGGGGGAGCAATCAGCCCCAGCATTTT.

The count of this clone is one. The chain has TRBV5-1 and TRBJ1-1; D gene ambiguous. The germline CDR1 and CDR2 sequences are SGHRS and YFSETQ. There are 15 residues in the CDR3. The V gene lost 3 bases and the J gene lost 3 bases, with 15 bases spanning the gap. The DNA for the CDR3 is TGCGCCAGCAGCTCGGAGGCCTTCGGGGACACTGAAGCTTTCTTT. The encoded protein is CASSSEAFGDTEAFF.

The gene calls are TRBV3-1 (or the pseudogene TRBV3-2) and TRBJ2-7; D perhaps matches TRBD1 (5 bases). Germline V gene lookup returns CDR1 LGHDT and CDR2 YNNKEL (reference sequence). The CDR3 is made up of 16 amino acids. The V gene lost 4 bases and the J gene lost 6 bases, with 22 bases spanning the gap. The CDR3 protein is CASSPLGQGGKGEQYF. For the CDR3, the DNA is TGTGCCAGCAGCCCCCTCGGTCAGGGTGGAAAAGGCGAGCAGTACTTC.

This clone has only one observation. The J gene is TRBJ1-4, the V gene TRBV5-1; TRBD1 is a possible D gene (5 bases). Germline V gene data show CDR1 as SGHRS and CDR2 as YFSETQ. The CDR3 consists of 14 residues. Trimming removed 4 bases from V and 7 bases from J, with 14 bases in between. CDR3 in amino acids: CASSTGWGGEKLFF. The CDR3 DNA is TGCGCCAGCAGCACTGGTTGGGGGGGTGAAAAACTGTTTTTT.

V usage is TRBV3-1 (or the pseudogene TRBV3-2) and J usage is TRBJ1-2; D is unclear. The germline CDR1 and CDR2 sequences are LGHDT and YNNKEL (reference sequence). Trimming took off 4 bases at V and 8 bases at J, with 14 bases between the two ends. This CDR3 has 13 residues. CDR3 protein: CASSPSTEGGYTF. In DNA form, the CDR3 reads TGTGCCAGCAGCCCTAGCACGGAGGGAGGCTACACCTTC.

This sequence joins TRBV7-2 and TRBJ1-6, with D possibly matching TRBD1 (6 bases). This CDR3 is 14 amino acids long. The ends were cut back, 5 bases at V and 10 bases at J, with 15 bases in the middle. Germline CDR1 SGHTA, CDR2 FQGNSA. CDR3 region: CASSARWGGSPLHF. For the CDR3, the DNA is TGTGCCAGCAGCGCCCGATGGGGGGGCTCACCCCTCCACTTT.

The genes are TRBV2 and TRBJ2-1; D is possibly TRBD1 (5 bases). Germline CDR1 reads SNHLY; CDR2 reads FYNNEI. The CDR3 covers 15 residues. CDR3 protein: CVQQKGVGSYNEQFF. CDR3 DNA: TGTGTGCAGCAAAAAGGGGTAGGCTCCTACAATGAGCAGTTCTTC. The variable domain in full, with the rest retrieved from reference TRBV2 and TRBJ2-1, is EPEVTQTPSHQVTQMGQEVILRCVPISNHLYFYWYRQILGQKVEFLVSFYNNEISEKSEIFDDQFSVERPDGSNFTLKIRSTKLEDSAMYFCVQQKGVGSYNEQFFGPGTRLTVL.

V usage is TRBV19 and J usage is TRBJ2-7, with a possible D match to TRBD2 (7 bases). This CDR3 is built from 14 residues. V was trimmed by 5 bases and J by 6 bases, leaving 17 bases between them. CDR1 and CDR2 from the germline V gene are LNHDA and SQIVND (reference sequence). The CDR3 spells CASSFGGGNSEQYF. The CDR3 DNA follows: TGTGCCAGTAGTTTTGGCGGGGGCAACTCCGAGCAGTACTTC.

CDR3: CAWSHSNEQFF. CDR3 sequence (DNA): TGTGCCTGGAGTCACTCGAATGAGCAGTTCTTC. V gene TRBV30 combines with J gene TRBJ2-1; D uncertain. The germline CDR1 and CDR2 sequences are GTSNPN and SVGIG (reference sequence). The germline V and J ends were trimmed by 2 bases and 7 bases, with 6 bases remaining between them. This CDR3 is built from 11 residues.

This rearrangement joins TRBV19 to TRBJ2-7, with TRBD1 identical over 9 bases. The J segment lost 5 bases and the V segment lost 2 bases, leaving 7 bases of the junction unmatched. Germline loops: CDR1 LNHDA, CDR2 SQIVND (reference sequence). The length of the CDR3 is 15 residues. CDR3 DNA sequence: TGTGCCAGTAGTATACAAGGACAGGGGTCCCACGAGCAGTACTTC. Protein sequence: CASSIQGQGSHEQYF.

Only a few counts were recorded for this clone. This sequence joins TRBV28 and TRBJ1-5; TRBD1 agrees at 10 bases. The V gene's germline CDR1 is MDHEN and CDR2 SYDVKM. V trimming: 5 bases; J trimming: 5 bases; junction bases outside the gene matches: 6. The CDR3 length is 15 residues. The CDR3 spells CASSTGTGVYQPQHF. DNA of the CDR3: TGTGCCAGCAGTACCGGGACAGGGGTTTATCAGCCCCAGCATTTT.

In its sample, this clone was seen a few times. The J gene is TRBJ1-1, the V gene TRBV5-4; 7 bases fit TRBD1. The germline CDR1 and CDR2 sequences are SGHNT and YYREEE (reference sequence). This CDR3 comprises 15 residues. V lost 4 bases, J lost 3 bases, and 9 bases stayed unmatched. Here the CDR3 DNA reads TGTGCCAGCAGCAGGACAGGTGCTGGGGACACTGAAGCTTTCTTT. Translated, it gives CASSRTGAGDTEAFF.

This chain uses TRBV9 with TRBJ1-1; tentatively, D is TRBD1 (5 bases). CDR1 is SGDLS and CDR2 is YYNGEE in the germline V gene. Deletions cut 3 bases from V and 0 bases from J, with 9 bases between. CDR3 length: 14 amino acids. The CDR3 loop reads CASSGGLMNTEAFF. The CDR3 DNA follows: TGTGCCAGCAGCGGGGGACTGATGAACACTGAAGCTTTCTTT.

J is TRBJ2-1 and V is TRBV5-1, with D maybe TRBD2 (6 bases). Germline-derived CDR1 and CDR2 are SGHRS and YFSETQ. The CDR3 is 16 amino acids. V lost 0 bases and J 9 bases, leaving 19 bases between the germline ends. The CDR3 DNA reads as TGCGCCAGCAGCTTGGGGGGGGAGTATGAGCTAGGTGAGCAGTTCTTC. Translating it yields CASSLGGEYELGEQFF.

The chain joins TRBV11-2 to TRBJ2-5, with 8 bases fitting TRBD2. This CDR3 region has 15 residues. Germline values: CDR1 SGHAT, CDR2 FQNNGV. V shed 5 bases and J 2 bases; nucleotides not matched to a gene: 7. CDR3 nucleotide sequence: TGTGCCAGCAGCGGACTAGCCGTTGGTCAAGAGACCCAGTACTTC. Translating gives CASSGLAVGQETQYF.

CDR3 nucleotide sequence: TGTGCCATCAACAGGGATGATACCGTGTCACCCCTCCACTTT. Translated, it gives CAINRDDTVSPLHF. This chain connects TRBV6-5 to TRBJ1-6; D possibly corresponds to TRBD1 (6 bases). Trimming removed 10 bases from V and 10 bases from J, with 20 bases in between. The CDR3 is made up of 14 amino acids. Germline CDR1 reads MNHEY; CDR2 reads SVGAGI.